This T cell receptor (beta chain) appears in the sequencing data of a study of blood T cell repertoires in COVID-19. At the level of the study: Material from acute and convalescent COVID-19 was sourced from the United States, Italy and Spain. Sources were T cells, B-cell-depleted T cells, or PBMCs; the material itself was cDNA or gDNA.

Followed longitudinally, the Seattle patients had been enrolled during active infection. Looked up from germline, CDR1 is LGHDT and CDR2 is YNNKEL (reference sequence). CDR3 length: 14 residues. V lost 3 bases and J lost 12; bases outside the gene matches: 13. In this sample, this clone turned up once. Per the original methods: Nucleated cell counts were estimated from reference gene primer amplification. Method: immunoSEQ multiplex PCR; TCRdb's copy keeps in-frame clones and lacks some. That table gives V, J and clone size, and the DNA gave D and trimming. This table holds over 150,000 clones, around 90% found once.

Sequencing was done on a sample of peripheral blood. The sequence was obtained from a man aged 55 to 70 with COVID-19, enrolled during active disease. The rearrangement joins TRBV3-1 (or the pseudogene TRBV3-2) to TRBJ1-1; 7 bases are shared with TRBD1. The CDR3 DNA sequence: TGTGCCAGCAGCCAGTACAGGGGCTACGACTTGCCTTTCTTT. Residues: CASSQYRGYDLPFF.